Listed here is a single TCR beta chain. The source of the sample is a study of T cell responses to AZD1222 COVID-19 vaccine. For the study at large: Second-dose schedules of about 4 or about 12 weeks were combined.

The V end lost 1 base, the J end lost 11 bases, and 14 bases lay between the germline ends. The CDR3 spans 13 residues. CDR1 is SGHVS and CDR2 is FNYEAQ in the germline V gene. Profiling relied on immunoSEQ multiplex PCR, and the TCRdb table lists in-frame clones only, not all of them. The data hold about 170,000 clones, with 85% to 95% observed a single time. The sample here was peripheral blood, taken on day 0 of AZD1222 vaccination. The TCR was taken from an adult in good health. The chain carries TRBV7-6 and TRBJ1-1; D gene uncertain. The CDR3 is CASSLVSWHGAFF. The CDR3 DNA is TGTGCCAGCAGCTTAGTTTCTTGGCATGGGGCTTTCTTT.